The T cell receptor (beta chain) described here comes from a study of cytomegalovirus exposure and HLA in healthy donors. Study as a whole: Membership in the Caucasian-associated ancestry cluster was found for around 81% of 398 genotyped donors. Study-level points and caveats: An apparent linkage of common viral pathogens to several of the most significant clusters emerged in a later analysis. Researchers reportedly found TCR beta sequences accurately predicted most subjects' HLA-A and HLA-B alleles. The presence/absence work took it that sequencing depth was about the same across donors.

V was pared by 6 bases and J by 12 bases, with 10 bases of the junction left unmatched. Germline values: CDR1 KGHSH, CDR2 LQKENI. CDR3 length: 12 residues. The PCR was carried out with 60 Vbeta primers and 13 Jbeta primers. Assay used: immunoSEQ multiplex PCR; TCRdb lists only in-frame clones, some missing. Of about 140,000 clones listed, about 78% were seen once; the top ten hold roughly 4%. Regarding this clone: What it binds is unknown.

The chain joins TRBV18 to TRBJ1-1, with 7 bases that match TRBD1. Material for sequencing was PBMCs. The clonotype comes from a man aged 18 to 35 in good health and CMV-seronegative. The CDR3 DNA sequence: TGTGCCAGCTCCCCAATCCAGGGGGGAACTTTCTTT. This gives the protein CASSPIQGGTFF. The full variable domain, in which reference TRBV18 and TRBJ1-1 provide the parts outside the CDR3, is NAGVMQNPRHLVRRRGQEARLRCSPMKGHSHVYWYRQLPEEGLKFMVYLQKENIIDESGMPKERFSAEFPKEGPSILRIQQVVRGDSAAYFCASSPIQGGTFFGQGTRLTVV.